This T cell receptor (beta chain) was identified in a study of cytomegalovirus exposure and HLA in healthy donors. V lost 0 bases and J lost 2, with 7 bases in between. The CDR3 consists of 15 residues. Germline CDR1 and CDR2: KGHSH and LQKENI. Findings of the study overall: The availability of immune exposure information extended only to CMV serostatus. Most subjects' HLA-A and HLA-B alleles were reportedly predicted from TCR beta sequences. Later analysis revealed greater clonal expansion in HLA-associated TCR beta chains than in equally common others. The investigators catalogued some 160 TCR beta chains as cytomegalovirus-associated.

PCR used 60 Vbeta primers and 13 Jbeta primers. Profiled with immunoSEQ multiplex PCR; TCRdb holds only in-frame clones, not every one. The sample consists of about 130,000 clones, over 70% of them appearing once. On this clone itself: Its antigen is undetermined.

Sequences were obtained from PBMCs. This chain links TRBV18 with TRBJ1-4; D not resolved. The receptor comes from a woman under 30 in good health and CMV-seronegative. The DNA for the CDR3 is TGTGCCAGCTCACCACCGGCCCAGACTAATGAAAAACTGTTTTTT. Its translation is CASSPPAQTNEKLFF.